This T cell receptor beta chain emerged from a study of cytomegalovirus exposure and HLA in healthy donors. Assay used: immunoSEQ multiplex PCR; TCRdb lists only in-frame clones, some missing. The repertoire includes about 220,000 clones, approximately 80% of them detected once, and over 13% sits in the top ten. The V end lost 3 bases, the J end lost 4 bases, and 8 bases lay between the germline ends. CDR3 length equals 13 residues. Germline V gene data show CDR1 as SGDLS and CDR2 as YYNGEE. The material sequenced was PBMCs. The sequence was obtained from a woman between 25 and 40 years old in good health and CMV-seropositive. The V and J genes are TRBV9 and TRBJ1-5; the D gene is possibly TRBD1 (5 bases). CDR3 sequence (DNA): TGTGCCAGCAGCGCGGGGGAAAATCAGCCCCAGCATTTT. Protein sequence: CASSAGENQPQHF.